These T cell receptor beta chains were read from a single sample in a study of blood T cell repertoires in COVID-19. TCRdb keeps only in-frame clones here, not all; method: immunoSEQ multiplex PCR. The table shows some 70,000 clones, with approximately 86% occurring only once. Sequencing was performed on peripheral blood. The receptors were sampled from a woman aged 55-70 years with acute or convalescent COVID-19. Both conserved end residues are part of each CDR3. D genes are given only for firm matches. Size values are once, few and many counts, or a class for expanded clones, and some rows have none.

TRBJ2-5 TRBV2 TRBD1 . TGTGCCAGCAGCGGACAGGGTAAAGAGACCCAGTACTTC CASSGQGKETQYF
TRBJ2-5 TRBV30 . few TGTGCCTGGAGCCCCAGGGGTTTAACCCAGTACTTC CAWSPRGLTQYF
TRBJ1-1 TRBV5-1 TRBD1 . TGCGCCAGCAGCTTCGACAGGGGCTTTGGCACTGAAGCTTTCTTT CASSFDRGFGTEAFF
TRBJ2-7 TRBV3-1/TRBV3-2 TRBD1 . TGTGCCAGCAGCCAAACAAGACAGGGCGAGCAGTACTTC CASSQTRQGEQYF
TRBJ2-1 TRBV12-5 TRBD2 . TGTGCTAGTGGTCTTAGCGGGGGTTCTCACAATGAGCAGTTCTTC CASGLSGGSHNEQFF
TRBJ2-2 TRBV5-1 TRBD1 once TGCGCCAGCAGCGGATCAGGGGGCTTCGGGGAGCTGTTTTTT CASSGSGGFGELFF
TRBJ1-3 TRBV19 TRBD1 once TGTGCCAGTAGTAGCGGGGACAGCACTGGAAACACCATATATTTT CASSSGDSTGNTIYF
TRBJ1-5 TRBV25-1 TRBD1 medium-sized TGTGCCAGCAGCGTGACAGGGAGCAATCAGCCCCAGCATTTT CASSVTGSNQPQHF
TRBJ2-5 TRBV7-3 . once TGTGCCAGCAGCCCCGGAGGTTACCAAGAGACCCAGTACTTC CASSPGGYQETQYF
TRBJ1-1 TRBV6-5 . . TGTGCCAGCCAAGGCAGGGGAATCGGAGAAGCTTTCTTT CASQGRGIGEAFF
TRBJ1-5 TRBV7-3 . . TGTGCCAGCAGTTCACAGTCGCCCCAGCATTTT CASSSQSPQHF
TRBJ1-1 TRBV6-6 . . TGTGCCAGCAGTTACTCAGAGGGGGCTGAAGCTTTCTTT CASSYSEGAEAFF
TRBJ1-2 TRBV5-4 TRBD1 . TGTGCCAGCAGCCCTGACAGGGGTTATGGCTACACCTTC CASSPDRGYGYTF
TRBJ1-1 TRBV5-4 . . TGTGCCAGCAGCTACGGGGGGGGTACTGAAGCTTTCTTT CASSYGGGTEAFF
TRBJ2-7 TRBV10-3 . . TGTGCCATCAGTGCGTGGGAGGCCTCCTACGAGCAGTACTTC CAISAWEASYEQYF
TRBJ2-7 TRBV9 . . TGTGCCAGCAGCCAATACTGGAGCTCCTACGAGCAGTACTTC CASSQYWSSYEQYF
TRBJ1-3 TRBV7-6 . . TGTGCCAGCAGCTTAGTTGAGAAAAGCTCTGGAAACACCATATATTTT CASSLVEKSSGNTIYF
TRBJ2-7 TRBV5-1 TRBD2 . TGCGCCAGCAGCACTAGCGGCGCCTACGAGCAGTACTTC CASSTSGAYEQYF
TRBJ2-1 TRBV6-5 . . TGTGCCAGCAGATCCGGGATCCTCAATGAGCAGTTCTTC CASRSGILNEQFF
TRBJ1-2 TRBV15 TRBD1 . TGTGCCACCAGCCCGGGACAGAACTATGGCTACACCTTC CATSPGQNYGYTF
TRBJ2-7 TRBV27 . . TGTGCCAGCAGGGACGGAGGGGGGGGCTTGACTTACGAGCAGTACTTC CASRDGGGGLTYEQYF
TRBJ1-4 TRBV3-1/TRBV3-2 TRBD1 . TGTGCCAGCAGCCCGGACAGGGGGCTCGAAAAACTGTTTTTT CASSPDRGLEKLFF
TRBJ2-2 TRBV19 . . TGTGCCAGTATGTTTAGCGGGAACACCGGGGAGCTGTTTTTT CASMFSGNTGELFF
TRBJ1-1 TRBV5-1 . . TGCGCCAGCAGCCGCCAGGGCCTAAACACTGAAGCTTTCTTT CASSRQGLNTEAFF
TRBJ2-1 TRBV4-1 TRBD2 . TGCGCCAGCAGCCAAATGGGGCTAGCGGGAGGGTACAATGAGCAGTTCTTC CASSQMGLAGGYNEQFF
TRBJ1-5 TRBV27 TRBD1 . TGTGCCAGCAGTTCGACAGGGGGCCGTAATCAGCCCCAGCATTTT CASSSTGGRNQPQHF
TRBJ2-3 TRBV30 TRBD2 . TGTGCCTGGAGGCTAGCGGGAGGTTCGTGGACAGATACGCAGTATTTT CAWRLAGGSWTDTQYF
TRBJ1-1 TRBV5-6 . . TGTGCCAGCAACTGGGGGGATACGAACACTGAAGCTTTCTTT CASNWGDTNTEAFF
TRBJ1-6 TRBV5-1 TRBD1 . TGCGCCAGCAGTGGGACAGGATCTGATTCACCCCTCCACTTT CASSGTGSDSPLHF
TRBJ2-2 TRBV6-6 . . TGTGCCAGCAGTCAAAGAGTCGGGGGCGGGGAGCTGTTTTTT CASSQRVGGGELFF
TRBJ1-5 TRBV7-6 TRBD1 . TGTGCCAGCAGCTTAGGGACAGGACCAAATCAGCCCCAGCATTTT CASSLGTGPNQPQHF
TRBJ2-7 TRBV3-1/TRBV3-2 . once TGTGCCAGCAGCCCGTACCAGGGGAGCTCCTACGAGCAGTACTTC CASSPYQGSSYEQYF
TRBJ1-4 TRBV4-1 . . TGCGCCAGCAGCCGCGGTTCCACAGGGTCTAATGAAAAACTGTTTTTT CASSRGSTGSNEKLFF
TRBJ1-3 TRBV24-1 . . TGTGCCACCAGTGATTTATTTCAGGTAAACTCTGGAAACACCATATATTTT CATSDLFQVNSGNTIYF
TRBJ1-2 TRBV15 . . TGTGCCACCAGCAGAGGGGGTACAGGGATCTATGGCTACACCTTC CATSRGGTGIYGYTF
TRBJ2-5 TRBV5-1 TRBD2 . TGCGCCAGCAGCCTCCTGGGACTAGCGGGAGAGACCCAGTACTTC CASSLLGLAGETQYF
TRBJ2-7 TRBV5-1 . . TGCGCCAGCAGCTTGGATTCCCAGCAGGATTACGAGCAGTACTTC CASSLDSQQDYEQYF
TRBJ1-2 TRBV29-1 . . TGCAGCGTTGAAGGGGGGCATTCCTATGGCTACACCTTC CSVEGGHSYGYTF
TRBJ2-3 TRBV18 TRBD2 . TGTGCCAGCTCACCATTGTCGGTAGCGGGAGGTTCGACAGATACGCAGTATTTT CASSPLSVAGGSTDTQYF